This TCR beta chain appears in the sequencing data of a study of blood T cell repertoires in COVID-19. Clones were sequenced by immunoSEQ multiplex PCR, and TCRdb holds only the in-frame ones, with some missing. This table has approximately 300,000 clones, 87% appearing once. This clone was found a few times. Participants were aged 18 to 89 years, lived in about 26 US areas, and enrolled virtually. Recovery meant two consecutive negative NP/OP PCR tests, professional clearance, or resolved symptoms. The germline CDR1 and CDR2 sequences are KGHSH and LQKENI. The CDR3 loop spans 16 amino acids. J was trimmed by 0 bases and V by 5 bases; bases with no gene match: 5.

The sequenced material came from PBMCs or T cells enriched from blood (not recorded which). This clonotype was sampled from a woman in her 30s who had recovered from COVID-19. The V gene is TRBV18, the J gene TRBJ2-3, with 10 bases lining up with TRBD2. The CDR3 protein is CASSSPSGSSTDTQYF. In DNA, the CDR3 is TGTGCCAGCTCATCTCCTAGCGGGAGCAGCACAGATACGCAGTATTTT.